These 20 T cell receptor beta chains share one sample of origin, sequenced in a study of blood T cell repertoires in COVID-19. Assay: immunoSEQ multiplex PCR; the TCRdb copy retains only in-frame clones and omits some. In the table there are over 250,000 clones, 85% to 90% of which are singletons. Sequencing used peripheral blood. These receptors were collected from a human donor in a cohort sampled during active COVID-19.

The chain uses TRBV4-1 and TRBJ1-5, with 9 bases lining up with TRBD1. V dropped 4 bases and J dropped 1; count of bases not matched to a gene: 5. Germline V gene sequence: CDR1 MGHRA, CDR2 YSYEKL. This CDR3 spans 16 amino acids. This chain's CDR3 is CASSPQDRGSNQPQHF. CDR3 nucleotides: TGCGCCAGCAGCCCTCAGGACAGGGGAAGCAATCAGCCCCAGCATTTT.

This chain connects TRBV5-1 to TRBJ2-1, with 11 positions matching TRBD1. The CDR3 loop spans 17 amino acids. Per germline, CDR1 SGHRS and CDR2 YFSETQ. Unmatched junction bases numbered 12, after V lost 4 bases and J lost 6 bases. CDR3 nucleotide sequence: TGCGCCAGCAGCCCTGGACAGGGGGCTAAGGGAGTCAATGAGCAGTTCTTC. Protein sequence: CASSPGQGAKGVNEQFF.

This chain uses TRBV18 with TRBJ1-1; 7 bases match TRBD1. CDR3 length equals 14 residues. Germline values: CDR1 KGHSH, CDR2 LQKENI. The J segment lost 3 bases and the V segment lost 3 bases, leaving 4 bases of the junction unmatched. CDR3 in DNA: TGTGCCAGCTCACCGGCCAGGGGGGACACTGAAGCTTTCTTT. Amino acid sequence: CASSPARGDTEAFF.

The CDR3 DNA sequence: TGTGCCAGCACCCCGGGAGTATCAGGAGGTGAGCAGTTCTTC. Translating it yields CASTPGVSGGEQFF. The chain couples TRBV9 to TRBJ2-1; D may be TRBD2 (6 bases). V lost 6 bases and J lost 9, with 19 bases in between. The V gene's germline CDR1 is SGDLS and CDR2 YYNGEE. The CDR3 is made up of 14 amino acids.

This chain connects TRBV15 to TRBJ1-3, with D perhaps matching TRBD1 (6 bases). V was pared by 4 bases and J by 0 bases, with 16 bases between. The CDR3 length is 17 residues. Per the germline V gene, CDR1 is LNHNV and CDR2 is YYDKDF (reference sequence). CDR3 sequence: CATSTPPTGLSGNTIYF. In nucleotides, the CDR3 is TGTGCCACCAGCACCCCGCCTACAGGGCTCTCTGGAAACACCATATATTTT.

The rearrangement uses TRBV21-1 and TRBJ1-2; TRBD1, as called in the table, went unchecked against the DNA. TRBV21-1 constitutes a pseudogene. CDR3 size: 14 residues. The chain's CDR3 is CASPYRGRSHGYTF. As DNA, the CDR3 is TGTGCCAGCCCGTACAGGGGTAGGTCGCATGGCTACACCTTC.

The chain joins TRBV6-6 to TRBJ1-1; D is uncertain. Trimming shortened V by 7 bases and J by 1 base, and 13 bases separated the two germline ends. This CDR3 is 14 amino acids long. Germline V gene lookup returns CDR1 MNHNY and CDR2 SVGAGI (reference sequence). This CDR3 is CASTTHTANTEAFF. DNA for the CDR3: TGTGCCAGCACCACACATACAGCGAACACTGAAGCTTTCTTT.

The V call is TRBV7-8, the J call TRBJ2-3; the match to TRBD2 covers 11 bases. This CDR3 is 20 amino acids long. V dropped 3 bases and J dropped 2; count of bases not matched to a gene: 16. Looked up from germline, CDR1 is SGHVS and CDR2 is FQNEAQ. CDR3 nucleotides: TGTGCCAGCAGCTTTGGCGCCCGAAATAGCGGGAGGGGATTCACAGATACGCAGTATTTT. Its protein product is CASSFGARNSGRGFTDTQYF.

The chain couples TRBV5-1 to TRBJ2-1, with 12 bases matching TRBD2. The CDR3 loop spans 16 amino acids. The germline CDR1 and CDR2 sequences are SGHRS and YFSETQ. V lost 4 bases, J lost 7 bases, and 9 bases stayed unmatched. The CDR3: CASSPPGLAGSNEQFF. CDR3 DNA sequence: TGCGCCAGCAGCCCCCCTGGACTAGCGGGATCAAATGAGCAGTTCTTC. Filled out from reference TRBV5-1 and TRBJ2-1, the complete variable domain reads KAGVTQTPRYLIKTRGQQVTLSCSPISGHRSVSWYQQTPGQGLQFLFEYFSETQRNKGNFPGRFSGRQFSNSRSEMNVSTLELGDSALYLCASSPPGLAGSNEQFFGPGTRLTVL.

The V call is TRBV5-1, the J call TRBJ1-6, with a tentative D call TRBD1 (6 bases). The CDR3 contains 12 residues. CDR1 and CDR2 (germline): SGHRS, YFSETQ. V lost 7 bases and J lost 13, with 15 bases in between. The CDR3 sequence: CASSQGIAPLHF. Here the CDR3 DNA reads TGCGCCAGCTCCCAGGGGATAGCTCCCCTCCACTTT.

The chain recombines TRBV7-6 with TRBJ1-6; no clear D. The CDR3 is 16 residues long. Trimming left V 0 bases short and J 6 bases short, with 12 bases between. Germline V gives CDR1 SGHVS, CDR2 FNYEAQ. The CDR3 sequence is CASSLAEAGGNSPLHF. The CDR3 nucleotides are TGTGCCAGCAGCTTAGCGGAGGCAGGCGGTAATTCACCCCTCCACTTT.

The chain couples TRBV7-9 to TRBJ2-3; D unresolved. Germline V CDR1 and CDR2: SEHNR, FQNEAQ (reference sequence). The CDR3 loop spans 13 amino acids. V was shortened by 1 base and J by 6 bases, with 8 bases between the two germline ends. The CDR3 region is CASSLGSVDTQYF. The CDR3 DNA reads TGTGCCAGCAGCTTAGGAAGCGTTGATACGCAGTATTTT.

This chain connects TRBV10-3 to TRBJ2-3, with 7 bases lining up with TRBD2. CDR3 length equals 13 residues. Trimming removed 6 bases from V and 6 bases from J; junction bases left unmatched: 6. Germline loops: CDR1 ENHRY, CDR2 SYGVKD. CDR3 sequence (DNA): TGTGCCATCAGGGGCGGGAGTACCGATACGCAGTATTTT. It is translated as CAIRGGSTDTQYF.

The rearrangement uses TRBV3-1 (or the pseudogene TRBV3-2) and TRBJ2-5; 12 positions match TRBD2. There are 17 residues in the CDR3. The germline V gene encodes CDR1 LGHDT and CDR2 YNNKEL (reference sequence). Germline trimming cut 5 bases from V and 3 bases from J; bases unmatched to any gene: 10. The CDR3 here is CASSSRSASGGEETQYF. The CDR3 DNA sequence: TGTGCCAGCAGCTCAAGATCGGCTAGCGGGGGGGAAGAGACCCAGTACTTC.

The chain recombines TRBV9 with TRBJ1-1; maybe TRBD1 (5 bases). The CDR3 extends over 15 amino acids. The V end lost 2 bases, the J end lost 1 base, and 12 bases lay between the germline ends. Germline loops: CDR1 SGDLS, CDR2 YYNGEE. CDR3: CASSVSIGANTEAFF. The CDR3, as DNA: TGTGCCAGCAGCGTTTCGATAGGGGCGAACACTGAAGCTTTCTTT.

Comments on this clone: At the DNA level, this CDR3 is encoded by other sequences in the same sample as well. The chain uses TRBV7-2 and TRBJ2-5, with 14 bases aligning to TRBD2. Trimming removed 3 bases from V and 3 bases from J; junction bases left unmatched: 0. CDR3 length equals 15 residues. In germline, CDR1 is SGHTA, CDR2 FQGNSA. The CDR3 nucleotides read TGTGCCAGCAGCTTGACTAGCGGGAGGGAAGAGACCCAGTACTTC. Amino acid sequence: CASSLTSGREETQYF.

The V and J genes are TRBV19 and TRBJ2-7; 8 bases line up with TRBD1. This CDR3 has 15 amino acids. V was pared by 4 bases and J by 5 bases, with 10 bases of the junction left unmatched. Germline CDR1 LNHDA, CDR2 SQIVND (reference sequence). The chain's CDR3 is CASSNNPGGSDEQYF. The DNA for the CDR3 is TGTGCCAGTAGTAACAACCCAGGGGGCAGCGACGAGCAGTACTTC.

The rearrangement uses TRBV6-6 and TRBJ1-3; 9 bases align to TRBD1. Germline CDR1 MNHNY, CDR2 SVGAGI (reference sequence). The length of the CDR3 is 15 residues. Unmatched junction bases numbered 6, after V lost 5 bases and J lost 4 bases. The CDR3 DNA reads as TGTGCCAGCAGTCAACAGGGGGCGCGAGGAAACACCATATATTTT. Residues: CASSQQGARGNTIYF.

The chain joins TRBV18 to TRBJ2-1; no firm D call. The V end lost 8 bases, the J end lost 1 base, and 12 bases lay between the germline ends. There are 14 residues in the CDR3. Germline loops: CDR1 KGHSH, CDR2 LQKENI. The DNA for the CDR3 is TGTGCCAGCGCATCCTCCGGGTCCTACAATGAGCAGTTCTTC. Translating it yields CASASSGSYNEQFF.

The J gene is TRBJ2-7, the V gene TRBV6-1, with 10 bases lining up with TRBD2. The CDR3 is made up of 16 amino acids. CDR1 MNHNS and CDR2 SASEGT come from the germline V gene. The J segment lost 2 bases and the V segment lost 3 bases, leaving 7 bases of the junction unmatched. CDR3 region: CASSDIGLAETYEQYF. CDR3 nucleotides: TGTGCCAGCAGTGACATTGGACTAGCGGAAACCTACGAGCAGTACTTC.